The 3 T cell receptor beta chains listed next were all sequenced from one sample in a study of lymphopenia after photon versus proton radiotherapy. Clones were sequenced by immunoSEQ multiplex PCR, and TCRdb holds only the in-frame ones, with some missing. The sample has approximately 65,000 clones; about 90% are singletons. Sequenced material: peripheral blood, taken from a patient treated with proton-based radiotherapy. The receptors here all came from a man older than 75 with esophageal cancer.

This clone was seen once. This rearrangement joins TRBV9 to TRBJ2-3, with D perhaps being TRBD1 or TRBD2 (5 bases each). Trimming removed 3 bases from V and 3 bases from J, with 14 bases in between. The CDR3 totals 15 residues. CDR1 is SGDLS, CDR2 YYNGEE, per germline. For the CDR3, the DNA is TGTGCCAGCAGCGGAGCGGCAGGGTCGACAGATACGCAGTATTTT. This codes for CASSGAAGSTDTQYF. Full variable domain (rest looked up from reference TRBV9 and TRBJ2-3): DSGVTQTPKHLITATGQRVTLRCSPRSGDLSVYWYQQSLDQGLQFLIQYYNGEERAKGNILERFSAQQFPDLHSELNLSSLELGDSALYFCASSGAAGSTDTQYFGPGTRLTVL.

The chain recombines TRBV6-4 with TRBJ2-3; the match to TRBD2 covers 11 bases. Per the germline V gene, CDR1 is MRHNA and CDR2 is SNTAGT. V dropped 6 bases and J dropped 1; count of bases not matched to a gene: 6. The CDR3 contains 16 residues. CDR3 sequence reads: CASRYTSGGGTDTQYF. The CDR3 DNA reads as TGTGCCAGCAGGTACACTAGCGGGGGTGGCACAGATACGCAGTATTTT.

The rearrangement links TRBV6-5 to TRBJ2-7; D is ambiguous. The CDR3 has 14 amino acids. Germline loops: CDR1 MNHEY, CDR2 SVGAGI. Deletions cut 1 base from V and 2 bases from J, with 9 bases between. The CDR3 is CASSYWRGAYEQYF. The CDR3 coding sequence is TGTGCCAGCAGTTACTGGCGAGGAGCCTACGAGCAGTACTTC.